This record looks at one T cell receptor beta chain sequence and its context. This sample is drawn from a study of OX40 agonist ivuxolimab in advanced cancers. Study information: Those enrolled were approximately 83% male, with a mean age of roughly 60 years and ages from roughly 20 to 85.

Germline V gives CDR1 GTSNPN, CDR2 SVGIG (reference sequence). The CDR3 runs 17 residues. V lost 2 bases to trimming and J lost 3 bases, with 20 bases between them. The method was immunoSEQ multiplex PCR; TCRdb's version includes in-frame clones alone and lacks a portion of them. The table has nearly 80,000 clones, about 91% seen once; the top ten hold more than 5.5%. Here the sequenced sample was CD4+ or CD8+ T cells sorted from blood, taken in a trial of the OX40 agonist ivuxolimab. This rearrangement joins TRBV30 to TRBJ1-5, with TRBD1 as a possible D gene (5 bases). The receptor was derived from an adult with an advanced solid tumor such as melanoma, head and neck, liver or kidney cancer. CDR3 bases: TGTGCCTGGAGTCCCCTACTCTTCGGGGGTGTCAATCAGCCCCAGCATTTT. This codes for CAWSPLLFGGVNQPQHF.